The present T cell receptor (beta chain) was sequenced within a study of blood T cell repertoires in COVID-19. For the study at large: The cDNA or gDNA used as material had been derived from T cells, B-cell-depleted T cells, or PBMCs.

Original analysis: Amplification of reference gene primers was used by the study to estimate nucleated cell counts. Here immunoSEQ multiplex PCR was the method, and the copy in TCRdb shows in-frame clones only, minus some. V and J calls and clone size are those listed in that table; D and trimming were worked out from the DNA. The sample includes 9,500 to 12,000 clones, around 80% of them seen just once. The CDR3 contains 15 residues. The V end was cut by 1 base, the J end by 0 bases, with 10 bases between. From germline, CDR1 is LGHDT and CDR2 YNNKEL (reference sequence). The chain recombines TRBV3-1 (or the pseudogene TRBV3-2) with TRBJ2-7; D possibly corresponds to TRBD1 (5 bases). Sequenced input: peripheral blood. The source is a man between 65 and 85 years old with active COVID-19. The CDR3: CASSQAQGYSYEQYF. CDR3 sequence (DNA): TGTGCCAGCAGCCAAGCCCAGGGCTACTCCTACGAGCAGTACTTC.